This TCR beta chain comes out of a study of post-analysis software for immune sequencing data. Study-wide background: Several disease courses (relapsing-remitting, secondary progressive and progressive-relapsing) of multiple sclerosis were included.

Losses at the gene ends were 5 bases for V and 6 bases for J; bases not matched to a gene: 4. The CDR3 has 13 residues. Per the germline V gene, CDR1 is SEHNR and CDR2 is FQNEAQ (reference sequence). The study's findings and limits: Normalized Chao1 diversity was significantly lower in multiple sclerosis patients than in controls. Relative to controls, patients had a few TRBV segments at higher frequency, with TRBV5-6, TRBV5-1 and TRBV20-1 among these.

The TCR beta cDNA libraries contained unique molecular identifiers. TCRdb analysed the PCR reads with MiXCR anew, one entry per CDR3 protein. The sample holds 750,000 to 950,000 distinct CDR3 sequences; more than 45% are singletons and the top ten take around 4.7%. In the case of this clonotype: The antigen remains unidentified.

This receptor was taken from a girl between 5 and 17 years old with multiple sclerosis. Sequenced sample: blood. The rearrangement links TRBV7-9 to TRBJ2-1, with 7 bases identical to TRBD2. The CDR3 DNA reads TGTGCCAGCAGCCAGCGGGAATTCAATGAGCAGTTCTTC. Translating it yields CASSQREFNEQFF.